The next 28 T cell receptor beta chains were all read from a single sample in a study of identical twins. A single record per CDR3 protein comes from TCRdb applying MiXCR to the 5' RACE reads. The table records 540,000 or so distinct CDR3 sequences, 20% to 25% of them present only once. These sequences were also reported in another study, on yellow fever vaccine responses in identical twins.

Sequencing was done on a sample of CD4+ T cells sorted from blood. These receptors were taken from a woman younger than 35 in good health.

The CDR3 reads CASSSRLAGGLDEQYV. The CDR3 region has the DNA TGTGCCAGCAGCTCCAGACTAGCGGGGGGGCTAGACGAGCAGTACGTC. The V call is TRBV7-9, the J call TRBJ2-7; 14 bases align to TRBD2. J lost 5 bases, V lost 4 bases, and 7 bases had no gene match. The CDR3 has 16 residues. The V gene's germline CDR1 is SEHNR and CDR2 FQNEAQ (reference sequence).

The chain is built from TRBV11-2 and TRBJ2-7, with TRBD2 matching over 8 bases. J lost 7 bases, V lost 5 bases, and 10 bases had no gene match. The CDR3 has 14 residues. Germline V CDR1 and CDR2: SGHAT, FQNNGV. The CDR3 bases are TGTGCCAGCAGCCCGGGAGGGGGGTTGGGTGAGCAGTACGTC. As protein: CASSPGGGLGEQYV.

There are many counts of this clonotype. This chain uses TRBV6-1 with TRBJ1-1; a weak D match, TRBD1 (6 bases). The V and J ends lost 7 bases and 5 bases respectively, with 17 bases between them. Germline V gene data show CDR1 as MNHNS and CDR2 as SASEGT. There are 14 residues in the CDR3. The CDR3 loop is CASTLAGAKTEAFF. The CDR3 DNA is TGTGCCAGCACCCTCGCGGGGGCAAAGACTGAAGCTTTCTTT.

This chain links TRBV20-1 with TRBJ2-5; no clear D gene. Trimming cost V 0 bases and J 5 bases, with 16 bases left between them. Per the germline V gene, CDR1 is DFQATT and CDR2 is SNEGSKA (reference sequence). CDR3 length: 15 amino acids. In nucleotides, the CDR3 is TGCAGTGCTAGAGATGGTGGGAACCCCCGGGAGACCCAGTACTTC. Translating it yields CSARDGGNPRETQYF.

This chain joins TRBV3-1 and TRBJ2-5; D unclear. Germline CDR1 reads LGHDT; CDR2 reads YNNKEL (reference sequence). Trimming took off 4 bases at V and 5 bases at J, with 11 bases between the two ends. The CDR3 contains 13 residues. The CDR3 sequence is CASSPNGVETQYF. The CDR3 nucleotides are TGTGCCAGCAGCCCGAACGGTGTTGAGACCCAGTACTTC.

This clonotype was detected only a few times. V is TRBV6-1 and J is TRBJ2-2; 7 bases align to TRBD1. The V segment lost 6 bases and the J segment 3 bases; nucleotides outside the gene matches: 13. CDR1 and CDR2 (germline): MNHNS, SASEGT. CDR3 length: 17 amino acids. The CDR3 DNA is TGTGCCAGCAGCCGACCGGGACAGCTTGGAGACACCGGGGAGCTGTTTTTT. Its protein product is CASSRPGQLGDTGELFF.

The chain combines TRBV5-5 with TRBJ1-4; D gene unclear. Germline CDR1 reads SGHKS; CDR2 reads YYEKEE (reference sequence). The CDR3 consists of 13 residues. The V and J ends lost 2 bases and 7 bases respectively, with 9 bases between them. In DNA, the CDR3 is TGTGCCAGCAGCTTATGGGGTGTTGAAAAACTGTTTTTT. Its protein is CASSLWGVEKLFF.

The table lists this clonotype with a few counts. The V gene is TRBV15, the J gene TRBJ2-2; either TRBD1 or TRBD2 may supply D (5 bases each). The V gene's germline CDR1 is LNHNV and CDR2 YYDKDF (reference sequence). The CDR3 runs to 18 residues. V lost 0 bases and J 2 bases, leaving 16 bases between the germline ends. The CDR3 reads CATSRDRDPRGNTGELFF. The CDR3 coding sequence is TGTGCCACCAGCAGAGACCGGGACCCCCGAGGAAACACCGGGGAGCTGTTTTTT.

V and J are TRBV9 and TRBJ2-5; 7 bases align to TRBD2. Germline-derived CDR1 and CDR2 are SGDLS and YYNGEE. The CDR3 is made up of 15 amino acids. Trimming took 0 bases from V and 5 from J; bases not matched to a gene: 7. The CDR3 DNA reads as TGTGCCAGCAGCGTAGGCGCGGGAGCTCGGGAGACCCAGTACTTC. It encodes CASSVGAGARETQYF.

The genes are TRBV5-5 and TRBJ2-1; 10 positions match TRBD2. V shed 2 bases and J 7 bases; nucleotides not matched to a gene: 6. This CDR3 region has 15 residues. Germline V CDR1 and CDR2: SGHKS, YYEKEE (reference sequence). The CDR3 loop reads CASSLLAGTMNEQFF. The CDR3 nucleotides are TGTGCCAGCAGCTTACTAGCGGGGACTATGAATGAGCAGTTCTTC. The whole variable domain, filled in from reference TRBV5-5 and TRBJ2-1, reads DAGVTQSPTHLIKTRGQQVTLRCSPISGHKSVSWYQQVLGQGPQFIFQYYEKEERGRGNFPDRFSARQFPNYSSELNVNALLLGDSALYLCASSLLAGTMNEQFFGPGTRLTVL.

The chain links TRBV18 to TRBJ2-7, with 10 nucleotides matching TRBD1. The germline gives CDR1 KGHSH, CDR2 LQKENI. This CDR3 region has 14 residues. V lost 3 bases to trimming and J lost 5 bases; unmatched junction nucleotides: 4. In DNA form, the CDR3 reads TGTGCCAGCTCACCGGGACAGGGGAAGAACGAGCAGTACGTC. Translated: CASSPGQGKNEQYV.

Many counts were recorded for this clonotype. The chain recombines TRBV2 with TRBJ2-1; D is tentatively TRBD1 or TRBD2 (5 bases each). The V gene lost 7 bases and the J gene lost 2 bases, with 15 bases spanning the gap. This CDR3 has 15 residues. Germline lookup yields CDR1 SNHLY and CDR2 FYNNEI. The chain's CDR3 is CASIWWGITYNEQFF. CDR3 nucleotides: TGTGCCAGCATCTGGTGGGGGATAACCTACAATGAGCAGTTCTTC.

The CDR3 bases are TGCGCCAGCAGCTTGGAACAGGTTGGTTGGTATTTT. Protein: CASSLEQVGWYF. The V call is TRBV5-1, the J call TRBJ2-3; tentatively, D is TRBD1 (5 bases). Germline V gene sequence: CDR1 SGHRS, CDR2 YFSETQ. This CDR3 contains 12 residues. V was trimmed by 0 bases and J by 14 bases, leaving 13 bases between them.

V usage is TRBV5-1 and J usage is TRBJ2-2; D is unresolved. CDR1 is SGHRS, CDR2 YFSETQ, per germline. The ends were cut back, 1 base at V and 0 bases at J, with 10 bases in the middle. The CDR3 loop spans 16 amino acids. CDR3 DNA sequence: TGCGCCAGCAGCTTGATCGGGCGCGCGAACACCGGGGAGCTGTTTTTT. Its translation: CASSLIGRANTGELFF.

This rearrangement joins TRBV2 to TRBJ2-3; D remains unclear. Germline V gene lookup returns CDR1 SNHLY and CDR2 FYNNEI. Trimming pared 6 bases from V and 2 bases from J, leaving 6 bases between. The CDR3 length is 12 residues. Written as DNA, the CDR3 is TGTGCCAGCAGCGAATTCACAGATACGCAGTATTTT. It encodes CASSEFTDTQYF.

The V gene is TRBV15, the J gene TRBJ2-2; 7 nucleotides match TRBD1. V gave up 5 bases and J gave up 2 bases; unmatched junction bases: 11. The CDR3 runs to 17 residues. Germline loops: CDR1 LNHNV, CDR2 YYDKDF (reference sequence). The CDR3 nucleotides are TGTGCCACCAGCGGCTCCCTCGGGACAGCCAACACCGGGGAGCTGTTTTTT. The encoded protein is CATSGSLGTANTGELFF.

The chain uses TRBV12-3 or TRBV12-4 and TRBJ1-6, with 7 nucleotides matching TRBD1. Trimming took 5 bases from V and 7 from J; bases not matched to a gene: 5. This CDR3 spans 14 amino acids. The CDR3 reads CASSPRDSNSPLHF. The CDR3 DNA sequence: TGTGCCAGCAGTCCCAGGGACAGCAATTCACCCCTCCACTTT.

This clonotype showed up just a few times. The chain is built from TRBV24-1 and TRBJ2-1; D is unresolved. Germline V gene sequence: CDR1 KGHDR, CDR2 SFDVKD. CDR3 size: 15 residues. The V and J ends lost 3 bases and 6 bases respectively, with 14 bases between them. This CDR3 is CATSDRSVVGNEQFF. The CDR3 DNA is TGTGCCACCAGTGATCGAAGCGTGGTGGGCAATGAGCAGTTCTTC.

The table lists this clonotype with a count of one. This chain connects TRBV9 to TRBJ2-6; the D is unclear. This CDR3 comprises 11 residues. Trimming left V 6 bases short and J 10 bases short, with 8 bases between. Germline loops: CDR1 SGDLS, CDR2 YYNGEE. The chain's CDR3 is CASTELNVLTF. In nucleotides, the CDR3 is TGTGCCAGCACCGAACTTAACGTCCTGACTTTC.

The table lists this clonotype with a few counts. The gene calls are TRBV5-1 and TRBJ2-1; D is perhaps TRBD1 or TRBD2 (5 bases each). The length of the CDR3 is 13 residues. Germline V CDR1 and CDR2: SGHRS, YFSETQ. Trimming cost V 5 bases and J 9 bases, with 15 bases left between them. CDR3 sequence reads: CASRLIEGFEQFF. The CDR3, as DNA: TGCGCCAGCAGGCTTATCGAGGGGTTTGAGCAGTTCTTC.

The V call is TRBV12-3 or TRBV12-4, the J call TRBJ1-1, with D unresolved. Trimming left V 5 bases short and J 3 bases short, with 22 bases between. The CDR3 covers 17 residues. The CDR3 DNA follows: TGTGCCAGCAGTCATTCCCCGCCATGGGAATACCACACTGAAGCTTTCTTT. Encoded protein: CASSHSPPWEYHTEAFF.

This clonotype was counted a few times. V gene TRBV20-1 combines with J gene TRBJ1-2, with D perhaps TRBD1 (5 bases). Germline values: CDR1 DFQATT, CDR2 SNEGSKA (reference sequence). The CDR3 has 15 amino acids. V gave up 8 bases and J gave up 2 bases, with 21 bases separating them. The CDR3 sequence is CSIPDQGPRNYGYTF. The CDR3 DNA follows: TGCAGTATACCAGACCAGGGACCTCGCAACTATGGCTACACCTTC.

The table lists this clonotype with a few counts. V is TRBV27 and J is TRBJ2-7; 8 nucleotides match TRBD1. V dropped 1 base and J dropped 6; count of bases not matched to a gene: 14. Germline assignment: CDR1 MNHEY and CDR2 SMNVEV (reference sequence). The CDR3 runs to 17 residues. The DNA of the CDR3 is TGTGCCAGCAGTTTATTTTTTCGAGGGACAGGAAAGGGCGAGCAGTACTTC. This sequence encodes CASSLFFRGTGKGEQYF.

The J gene is TRBJ2-1, the V gene TRBV10-3; D could derive from TRBD1 or TRBD2 (5 bases each). V lost 2 bases and J lost 4, with 12 bases in between. Germline V gene data show CDR1 as ENHRY and CDR2 as SYGVKD. This CDR3 is built from 15 residues. CDR3 bases: TGTGCCATCAGTGAGCCGGGACGACCTTACAATGAGCAGTTCTTC. As protein: CAISEPGRPYNEQFF.

CDR3 sequence: CSAKLAGGPGAQYF. CDR3 sequence (DNA): TGCAGTGCTAAGCTAGCGGGGGGTCCTGGTGCGCAGTATTTT. V gene TRBV20-1 combines with J gene TRBJ2-3; 11 nucleotides match TRBD2. Germline V lookup: CDR1 DFQATT, CDR2 SNEGSKA (reference sequence). CDR3 size: 14 residues. Germline trimming cut 4 bases from V and 10 bases from J; bases unmatched to any gene: 10.

This clonotype was counted a few times. This chain uses TRBV5-6 with TRBJ2-7, with 7 bases matching TRBD2. This CDR3 is built from 15 residues. The V segment lost 0 bases and the J segment 5 bases; nucleotides outside the gene matches: 8. Germline CDR1 is SGHDT and CDR2 is YYEEEE. CDR3 sequence reads: CASSLGGRVLDEQYF. The DNA for the CDR3 is TGTGCCAGCAGCTTGGGCGGGAGAGTTCTCGACGAGCAGTACTTC.

This clonotype showed up just a few times. This sequence joins TRBV11-2 and TRBJ2-2; no reliable D call. The V gene's germline CDR1 is SGHAT and CDR2 FQNNGV. This CDR3 comprises 15 residues. The V end was cut by 4 bases, the J end by 6 bases, with 15 bases between. CDR3 protein: CASSSLGRFAGELFF. The CDR3 coding sequence is TGTGCCAGCAGCTCCTTAGGACGTTTTGCCGGGGAGCTGTTTTTT.

V gene TRBV5-1 combines with J gene TRBJ2-2, with a possible D match to TRBD1 (6 bases). Germline assignment: CDR1 SGHRS and CDR2 YFSETQ. The length of the CDR3 is 17 residues. Trimming cost V 2 bases and J 10 bases, with 24 bases left between them. The CDR3 DNA reads as TGCGCCAGCAGCTTACGGGACACCAAAAAAGTGAGCGTGGAGCTGTTTTTT. Its protein is CASSLRDTKKVSVELFF.